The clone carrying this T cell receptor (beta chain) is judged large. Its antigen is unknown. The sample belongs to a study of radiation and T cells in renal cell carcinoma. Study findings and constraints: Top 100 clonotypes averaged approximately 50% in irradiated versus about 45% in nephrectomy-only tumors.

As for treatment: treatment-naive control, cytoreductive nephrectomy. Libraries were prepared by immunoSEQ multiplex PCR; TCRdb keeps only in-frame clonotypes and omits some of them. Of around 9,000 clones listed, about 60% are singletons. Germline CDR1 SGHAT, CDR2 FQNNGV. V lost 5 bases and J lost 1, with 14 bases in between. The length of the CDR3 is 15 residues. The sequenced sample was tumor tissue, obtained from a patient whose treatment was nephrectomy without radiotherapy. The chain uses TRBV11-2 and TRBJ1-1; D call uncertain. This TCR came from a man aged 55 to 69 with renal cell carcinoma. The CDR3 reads CASSPEVAPNTEAFF. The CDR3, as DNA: TGTGCCAGCAGCCCAGAGGTTGCGCCGAACACTGAAGCTTTCTTT.